This T cell receptor (beta chain) originates from a study of T cell changes during pregnancy in multiple sclerosis. The CDR3 contains 15 residues. Germline CDR1 is KGHSH and CDR2 is LQKENI. V was pared by 2 bases and J by 5 bases, with 3 bases of the junction left unmatched. TCRdb keeps only in-frame clones here, not all; method: immunoSEQ multiplex PCR. This sample yields some 60,000 clones, of which approximately 90% are seen a single time; around 2.1% belongs to the top ten. The sequencing used peripheral blood, collected in the first trimester of pregnancy. V usage is TRBV18 and J usage is TRBJ2-2; 9 nucleotides agree with TRBD1. This clonotype was sampled from a female donor in good health, enrolled as a control in a pregnancy study. CDR3 coding DNA: TGTGCCAGCTCACCAGGGACAGGGAGGACCGGGGAGCTGTTTTTT. Its translation: CASSPGTGRTGELFF. Using reference TRBV18 and TRBJ2-2 for the parts outside the CDR3, the full variable domain is NAGVMQNPRHLVRRRGQEARLRCSPMKGHSHVYWYRQLPEEGLKFMVYLQKENIIDESGMPKERFSAEFPKEGPSILRIQQVVRGDSAAYFCASSPGTGRTGELFFGEGSRLTVL.